Shown below are 18 T cell receptor beta chains from a single sample sequenced in a study of blood T cell repertoires in COVID-19. The repertoire was sequenced with immunoSEQ multiplex PCR; TCRdb's copy has only in-frame clones and lacks some. The sample lists about 160,000 clones, around 93% seen once, with 4.8% in the top ten. What was sequenced was peripheral blood. The receptors were sampled from a man aged 25 to 40 with COVID-19, enrolled during active disease.

This clone has a single count. The chain joins TRBV28 to TRBJ1-6; 9 bases agree with TRBD1. Unmatched junction bases numbered 4, after V lost 4 bases and J lost 6 bases. Germline V lookup: CDR1 MDHEN, CDR2 SYDVKM. The CDR3 has 15 amino acids. The chain's CDR3 is CASSSPGQGNSPLHF. The CDR3 nucleotides are TGTGCCAGCAGTTCCCCGGGACAGGGTAATTCACCCCTCCACTTT.

This rearrangement joins TRBV30 to TRBJ2-1; 10 bases agree with TRBD2. V shed 4 bases, J shed 3 bases, and the junction held 3 bases outside the gene matches. The CDR3 has 14 amino acids. Germline V lookup: CDR1 GTSNPN, CDR2 SVGIG (reference sequence). CDR3 nucleotides: TGTGCCTGGACTCCTAGCGGGAGCTACAATGAGCAGTTCTTC. Encoded protein: CAWTPSGSYNEQFF.

This clone was picked up one time. The chain has TRBV20-1 and TRBJ1-2, with 7 nucleotides matching TRBD1. The junction had 7 bases not matched to a gene; V was cut back by 3 bases and J by 3 bases. The CDR3 is 14 residues long. Germline V gene data show CDR1 as DFQATT and CDR2 as SNEGSKA (reference sequence). The CDR3 loop is CSASISGGHYGYTF. CDR3 nucleotide sequence: TGCAGTGCTAGTATTTCAGGGGGTCACTATGGCTACACCTTC.

The chain uses TRBV28 and TRBJ1-2; no reliable D call. The CDR3 is 14 amino acids. The germline V gene has CDR1 MDHEN and CDR2 SYDVKM. V was pared by 4 bases and J by 1 base, with 10 bases between. CDR3 sequence reads: CASSSAEFNYGYTF. In DNA, the CDR3 is TGTGCCAGCAGTTCCGCCGAGTTTAACTATGGCTACACCTTC.

This chain joins TRBV10-3 and TRBJ1-1; perhaps TRBD1 as D (5 bases). The CDR3 is 16 amino acids. Germline V gene data show CDR1 as ENHRY and CDR2 as SYGVKD. Trimming cost V 0 bases and J 8 bases, with 19 bases left between them. In DNA, the CDR3 is TGTGCCATCAGTGAGTCCTTTTTGGGTTCGGAGGGGGAAGCTTTCTTT. Its protein is CAISESFLGSEGEAFF.

The chain links TRBV7-7 to TRBJ2-3, with D maybe TRBD2 (6 bases). The V and J ends lost 3 bases and 0 bases respectively, with 10 bases between them. CDR1 and CDR2 from the germline V gene are SSHAT and FNYEAQ (reference sequence). CDR3 length: 15 residues. As DNA, the CDR3 is TGTGCCAGCAGCTTGGGCGGGACTAGCACAGATACGCAGTATTTT. Translation gives CASSLGGTSTDTQYF. Filled out from reference TRBV7-7 and TRBJ2-3, the complete variable domain reads GAGVSQSPRYKVTKRGQDVTLRCDPISSHATLYWYQQALGQGPEFLTYFNYEAQPDKSGLPSDRFSAERPEGSISTLTIQRTEQRDSAMYRCASSLGGTSTDTQYFGPGTRLTVL.

The CDR3 DNA sequence: TGTGCCAGCAGCCCGGACAGAGAGTTGTCACCCCTCCACTTT. This sequence encodes CASSPDRELSPLHF. V and J are TRBV4-2 and TRBJ1-6; TRBD1 is a possible D gene (6 bases). Looked up from germline, CDR1 is LGHNA and CDR2 is YNFKEQ. The V end was cut by 4 bases, the J end by 10 bases, with 14 bases between. The CDR3 has 14 amino acids.

The chain combines TRBV7-9 with TRBJ1-4, with TRBD1 matching over 7 bases. In germline, CDR1 is SEHNR, CDR2 FQNEAQ (reference sequence). This CDR3 spans 17 amino acids. V dropped 5 bases and J dropped 8; count of bases not matched to a gene: 17. The chain's CDR3 is CASSPQGQSTAGEKLFF. DNA of the CDR3: TGTGCCAGCAGCCCTCAGGGACAGAGCACGGCTGGGGAAAAACTGTTTTTT.

The rearrangement links TRBV4-1 to TRBJ2-1; the match to TRBD1 covers 9 bases. V was pared by 2 bases and J by 9 bases, with 5 bases of the junction left unmatched. CDR3 length: 14 amino acids. Germline-derived CDR1 and CDR2 are MGHRA and YSYEKL. In DNA, the CDR3 is TGCGCCAGCAGCCAACCCGGGACAGGGAGTGAGCAGTTCTTC. Protein product: CASSQPGTGSEQFF.

The chain is built from TRBV19 and TRBJ1-5; D remains unclear. This CDR3 spans 9 amino acids. The germline gives CDR1 LNHDA, CDR2 SQIVND (reference sequence). The V end was cut by 9 bases, the J end by 8 bases, with 5 bases between. The CDR3 DNA follows: TGTGCCAGCGGAGAGCCCCAGCATTTT. Its translation is CASGEPQHF.

The chain uses TRBV9 and TRBJ2-1; possibly TRBD1 for D (6 bases). Trimming took off 0 bases at V and 0 bases at J, with 7 bases between the two ends. There are 15 residues in the CDR3. Looked up from germline, CDR1 is SGDLS and CDR2 is YYNGEE. The CDR3 DNA follows: TGTGCCAGCAGCGTAGACAGGGACTCCTACAATGAGCAGTTCTTC. This encodes CASSVDRDSYNEQFF.

This rearrangement joins TRBV27 to TRBJ1-6; 7 nucleotides agree with TRBD1. Germline CDR1 is MNHEY and CDR2 is SMNVEV (reference sequence). This CDR3 spans 13 amino acids. The ends lost 7 bases at V and 13 bases at J; junction bases unmatched: 10. The CDR3: CASTNPTGTPLHF. Here the CDR3 DNA reads TGTGCCAGCACAAATCCGACAGGGACGCCCCTCCACTTT.

This CDR3 reads CASSQRGLNYGYTF. The CDR3 coding sequence is TGTGCCAGCAGCCAGAGGGGGCTTAACTATGGCTACACCTTC. The rearrangement joins TRBV7-2 to TRBJ1-2; 7 positions agree with TRBD1. Germline CDR1 SGHTA, CDR2 FQGNSA. Trimming took 5 bases from V and 1 from J; bases not matched to a gene: 4. CDR3 length equals 14 residues.

The chain recombines TRBV6-5 with TRBJ2-1; D may be TRBD1 (5 bases). This CDR3 has 15 amino acids. The ends were cut back, 6 bases at V and 6 bases at J, with 18 bases in the middle. Germline V gene sequence: CDR1 MNHEY, CDR2 SVGAGI. The CDR3 region is CASSQGLGRSNEQFF. The CDR3 nucleotides are TGTGCCAGCAGCCAAGGGCTGGGGCGAAGCAATGAGCAGTTCTTC.

The chain employs TRBV6-4 and TRBJ2-1, with a tentative D call TRBD2 (6 bases). V was clipped by 3 bases and J by 10 bases, with 16 bases between them. CDR1 and CDR2 from the germline V gene are MRHNA and SNTAGT. The CDR3 length is 14 residues. Here the CDR3 reads CASSETVLATEQFF. The DNA for the CDR3 is TGTGCCAGCAGTGAGACTGTTCTAGCGACCGAGCAGTTCTTC.

The J gene is TRBJ2-5, the V gene TRBV1; TRBD2 reflects the table's D call only, with no check against the DNA. TRBV1 is classified as a pseudogene. The CDR3 sequence is 15 residues long. CDR3 sequence reads: CTSSQDGGVGETQYF. Here the CDR3 DNA reads TGCACCAGCAGCCAAGACGGCGGGGTAGGGGAGACCCAGTACTTC.

The table lists this clone with many counts. The chain links TRBV7-9 to TRBJ1-2; a weak D match, TRBD1 (5 bases). CDR1 and CDR2 from the germline V gene are SEHNR and FQNEAQ (reference sequence). The CDR3 is made up of 13 amino acids. Trimming left V 8 bases short and J 8 bases short, with 18 bases between. CDR3 protein: CASVQDLGIGYTF. The DNA of the CDR3 is TGTGCCAGCGTACAGGACCTTGGAATCGGCTACACCTTC. The variable domain in full, completed from reference TRBV7-9 and TRBJ1-2, reads DTGVSQNPRHKITKRGQNVTFRCDPISEHNRLYWYRQTLGQGPEFLTYFQNEAQLEKSRLLSDRFSAERPKGSFSTLEIQRTEQGDSAMYLCASVQDLGIGYTFGSGTRLTVV.

The V and J genes are TRBV29-1 and TRBJ1-1; 10 bases are shared with TRBD1. The junction had 8 bases not matched to a gene; V was cut back by 3 bases and J by 1 base. CDR3 length: 16 amino acids. The V gene's germline CDR1 is SQVTM and CDR2 ANQGSEA. CDR3 nucleotide sequence: TGCAGCGTTGATCGGGACAGGGGATCCCGGAACACTGAAGCTTTCTTT. Protein: CSVDRDRGSRNTEAFF.